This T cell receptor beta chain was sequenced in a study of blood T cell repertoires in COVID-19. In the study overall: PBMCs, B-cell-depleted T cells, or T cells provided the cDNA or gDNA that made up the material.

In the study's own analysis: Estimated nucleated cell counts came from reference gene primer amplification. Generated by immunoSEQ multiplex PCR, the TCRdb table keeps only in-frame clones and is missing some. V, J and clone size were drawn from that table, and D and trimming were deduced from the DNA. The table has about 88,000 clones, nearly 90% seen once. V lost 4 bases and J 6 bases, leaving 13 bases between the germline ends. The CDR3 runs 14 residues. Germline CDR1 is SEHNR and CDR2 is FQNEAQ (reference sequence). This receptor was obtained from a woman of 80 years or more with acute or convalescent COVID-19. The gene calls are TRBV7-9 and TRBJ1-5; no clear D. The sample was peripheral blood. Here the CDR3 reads CASSSSGDVQPQHF. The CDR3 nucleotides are TGTGCCAGCAGCTCAAGTGGAGACGTTCAGCCCCAGCATTTT.